This TCR beta chain was sequenced for a study of T cell responses to AZD1222 COVID-19 vaccine. The data were produced by immunoSEQ multiplex PCR, yet TCRdb's version contains in-frame clones alone and is incomplete. The sample yields about 86,000 clones, just over 85% seen once. The CDR3 runs 17 residues. V was pared by 5 bases and J by 0 bases, with 9 bases of the junction left unmatched. Germline loops: CDR1 SGHNT, CDR2 YYREEE (reference sequence). The material sequenced was peripheral blood, taken on day 0 of MenACWY control vaccination. This chain joins TRBV5-4 and TRBJ2-3, with TRBD2 identical over 10 bases. The clonotype comes from an adult in good health. CDR3 residues: CASRGSGGSLSTDTQYF. The CDR3 region has the DNA TGTGCCAGCAGAGGTAGCGGGGGGTCCCTTAGCACAGATACGCAGTATTTT. The full variable domain, in which reference TRBV5-4 and TRBJ2-3 provide the parts outside the CDR3, is ETGVTQSPTHLIKTRGQQVTLRCSSQSGHNTVSWYQQALGQGPQFIFQYYREEENGRGNFPPRFSGLQFPNYSSELNVNALELDDSALYLCASRGSGGSLSTDTQYFGPGTRLTVL.